One and the same sample provided the 5 T cell receptor beta chains below, sequenced in a study of tumor-infiltrating lymphocytes in primary liver carcinoma. Total RNA amounting to 500 ng was the source from which TCR beta cDNA was made with a constant-region primer. Three nested multiplex PCR rounds, a slightly modified ARM-PCR method, built the TCR beta libraries. The opening two PCR rounds, 10 cycles each, paired TRBV1-TRBV30 forward primers with a C-beta reverse primer. TCRdb fed the multiplex PCR reads into MiXCR, producing one record per CDR3 protein. The sample comprises hundreds of thousands of distinct CDR3 sequences, more than 55% of which are singletons, and approximately 17% rests with the top ten. Unsorted whole blood supplied the RNA, and germline DNA was extracted too. The sequenced sample was peripheral blood. These receptors were taken from a woman in her thirties with primary liver carcinoma and hepatitis B virus infection.

This clonotype was seen ten or more times. The CDR3 loop is CSVGGVHSYEQYF. The CDR3 DNA reads TGCAGCGTTGGCGGAGTTCATTCCTACGAGCAGTACTTC. The chain combines TRBV29-1 with TRBJ2-7; D unresolved. The CDR3 loop spans 13 amino acids. Germline lookup yields CDR1 SQVTM and CDR2 ANQGSEA. Trimming shortened V by 4 bases and J by 1 base, and 11 bases separated the two germline ends.

Comments on this clonotype: This may come from a read error, since a much larger clone is one base off. The J gene is TRBJ2-3, the V gene TRBV4-3; D might be TRBD1 or TRBD2, each matching 5 bases. V lost 7 bases and J 0 bases, leaving 17 bases between the germline ends. The CDR3 has 16 amino acids. Germline-derived CDR1 and CDR2 are LGHNA and YSLEER. CDR3 sequence reads: CASNRGTRRSTDTQYF. CDR3 nucleotide sequence: TGCGCCAGCAACCGAGGGACCCGGCGGAGCACAGATACGCAGTATTTT.

Worth noting for this clonotype: Just one base apart from a much larger clone, this may be a read error. The chain joins TRBV12-3 or TRBV12-4 to TRBJ2-7, with 7 bases lining up with TRBD1. The CDR3 runs to 11 residues. The DNA of the CDR3 is TGTGCCGGCAGTCCAGGAGACAGGGCCCTTTTC. This encodes CAGSPGDRALF.

Points on this clonotype: A much larger clone differs by one base, so this may be a read error. The chain couples TRBV6-1 to TRBJ2-1; the D is unclear. This CDR3 has 13 amino acids. Germline V lookup: CDR1 MNHNS, CDR2 SASEGT. DNA of the CDR3: TGTGCCAGCAGTGCCAGCCGCTACATTGAGCAGTTCTTC. Amino acids: CASSASRYIEQFF.

The chain joins TRBV18 to TRBJ2-1; the D gene is possibly TRBD2 (5 bases). Trimming took 9 bases from V and 9 from J, leaving 12 bases between them. Germline lookup yields CDR1 KGHSH and CDR2 LQKENI. CDR3 length: 11 amino acids. The CDR3 coding sequence is TGTGCCAGTTCTACAGCGGCTGAGCAGTTCTTC. Its protein is CASSTAAEQFF.